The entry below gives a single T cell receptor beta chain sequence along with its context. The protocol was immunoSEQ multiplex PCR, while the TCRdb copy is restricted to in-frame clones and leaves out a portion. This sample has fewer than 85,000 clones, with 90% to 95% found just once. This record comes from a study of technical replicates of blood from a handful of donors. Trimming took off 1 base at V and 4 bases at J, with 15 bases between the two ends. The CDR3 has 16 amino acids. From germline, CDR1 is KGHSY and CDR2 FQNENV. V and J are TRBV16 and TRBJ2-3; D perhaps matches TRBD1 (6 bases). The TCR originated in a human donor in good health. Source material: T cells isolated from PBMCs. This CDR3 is CASSQFWGQGSDTQYF. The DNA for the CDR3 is TGTGCCAGCAGCCAATTCTGGGGGCAGGGCTCAGATACGCAGTATTTT.